Detailed here is one T cell receptor beta chain. TCRdb keeps only in-frame clones here, not all; method: immunoSEQ multiplex PCR. The table lists around 75,000 clones, over 85% of them singletons, with less than 3% in the top ten. The data originate from a study of OX40 agonist ivuxolimab in advanced cancers. On the study more broadly: Patients in the trial were receiving intravenous ivuxolimab every 2 weeks, at doses of 0.01 to 10 mg/kg. Head and neck, renal cell, melanoma or hepatocellular carcinoma were the cancers that dose-escalation patients had.

Germline V gives CDR1 KGHSH, CDR2 LQKENI. There are 15 residues in the CDR3. The V segment lost 4 bases and the J segment 7 bases; nucleotides outside the gene matches: 8. The chain is built from TRBV18 and TRBJ1-4, with 8 bases aligning to TRBD1. The sequences come from CD4+ or CD8+ T cells sorted from blood, collected in a trial of the OX40 agonist ivuxolimab. The receptor comes from an adult with an advanced solid tumor such as melanoma, head and neck, liver or kidney cancer. CDR3 sequence reads: CASSRSRTGLEKLFF. CDR3 nucleotide sequence: TGTGCCAGCTCACGATCGCGGACAGGGCTTGAAAAACTGTTTTTT.